One and the same sample provided the 21 T cell receptor beta chains below, sequenced in a study of cytomegalovirus exposure and HLA in healthy donors (dated by TCRdb to 2016 to 2017). Libraries were constructed by the immunoSEQ multiplex PCR assay. Sourced from immuneACCESS, this table was stored by TCRdb with only in-frame sequences that have V and J called. A share of the clones is absent; for the studies checked, an unresolved V gene accounts for under half, and the remainder has no known explanation. The sample contains roughly 250,000 clones, approximately 83% of them found a single time. The ten largest clones add up to over 0.95% of the sample. The material sequenced was PBMCs. These receptors originate from a woman aged 30 to 39 in good health and CMV-seropositive.

The CDR3 spells CSVPSSTEAFF. The CDR3 bases are TGCAGTGTCCCTTCCTCCACTGAAGCTTTCTTT. The chain joins TRBV20-1 to TRBJ1-1, with D unresolved. Trimming shortened V by 7 bases and J by 4 bases, and 10 bases separated the two germline ends. Germline V gene lookup returns CDR1 DFQATT and CDR2 SNEGSKA (reference sequence). The CDR3 is 11 residues long.

The chain uses TRBV5-1 and TRBJ2-7, with 9 positions matching TRBD2. In germline, CDR1 is SGHRS, CDR2 YFSETQ. CDR3 length equals 16 residues. V gave up 4 bases and J gave up 3 bases; unmatched junction bases: 11. The CDR3 loop reads CASSQAGTSGRYEQYF. CDR3 sequence (DNA): TGCGCCAGCAGCCAAGCGGGCACTAGCGGGCGCTACGAGCAGTACTTC.

This clone appeared once. The chain has TRBV5-1 and TRBJ1-3; 8 bases fit TRBD1. The length of the CDR3 is 14 residues. Per the germline V gene, CDR1 is SGHRS and CDR2 is YFSETQ. Germline trimming cut 3 bases from V and 8 bases from J; bases unmatched to any gene: 7. CDR3 loop: CASSSGQDPDTIYF. CDR3 DNA sequence: TGCGCCAGCAGCTCGGGACAGGATCCAGACACCATATATTTT.

The rearrangement links TRBV7-2 to TRBJ1-3; D possibly corresponds to TRBD1 (5 bases). The V gene's germline CDR1 is SGHTA and CDR2 FQGNSA. V lost 5 bases to trimming and J lost 0 bases, with 14 bases between them. The CDR3 has 16 amino acids. The CDR3 coding sequence is TGTGCCAGCAGCGACGGAGGGACGGCCTCTGGAAACACCATATATTTT. It translates to CASSDGGTASGNTIYF.

The count of this clone is one. Other DNA sequences in the sample encode the same CDR3. The J gene is TRBJ2-7, the V gene TRBV27, with 9 bases fitting TRBD1. With 2 bases clipped from V and 1 base from J, the junction kept 3 bases outside the gene matches. Germline CDR1 MNHEY, CDR2 SMNVEV (reference sequence). This CDR3 has 15 amino acids. This CDR3 is CASSLTGQGSYEQYF. Written as DNA, the CDR3 is TGTGCCAGCAGTTTAACGGGACAGGGATCCTACGAGCAGTACTTC.

This rearrangement joins TRBV5-4 to TRBJ2-7; D unclear. The ends were cut back, 4 bases at V and 8 bases at J, with 13 bases in the middle. This CDR3 region has 12 residues. Germline assignment: CDR1 SGHNT and CDR2 YYREEE (reference sequence). The DNA for the CDR3 is TGTGCCAGCAGCGCCCTCGGTAGCAAGCAGTACTTC. Amino acid sequence: CASSALGSKQYF. The entire variable domain, with the rest obtained from reference TRBV5-4 and TRBJ2-7, is as follows: ETGVTQSPTHLIKTRGQQVTLRCSSQSGHNTVSWYQQALGQGPQFIFQYYREEENGRGNFPPRFSGLQFPNYSSELNVNALELDDSALYLCASSALGSKQYFGPGTRLTVT.

The chain employs TRBV5-1 and TRBJ1-2, with 7 positions matching TRBD1. There are 16 residues in the CDR3. Trimming took 1 base from V and 3 from J; bases not matched to a gene: 9. The V gene's germline CDR1 is SGHRS and CDR2 YFSETQ. This chain's CDR3 is CASSLTGALGDYGYTF. The CDR3 DNA reads TGCGCCAGCAGCTTGACAGGGGCTCTTGGGGACTATGGCTACACCTTC.

The chain links TRBV5-5 to TRBJ2-5; the match to TRBD2 covers 13 bases. Trimming took 3 bases from V and 4 from J; bases not matched to a gene: 3. This CDR3 region has 15 residues. Germline loops: CDR1 SGHKS, CDR2 YYEKEE (reference sequence). CDR3 region: CASSWGTSGIETQYF. CDR3 sequence (DNA): TGTGCCAGCAGCTGGGGGACTAGCGGGATAGAGACCCAGTACTTC. Drawing the rest from reference TRBV5-5 and TRBJ2-5, the complete variable domain is DAGVTQSPTHLIKTRGQQVTLRCSPISGHKSVSWYQQVLGQGPQFIFQYYEKEERGRGNFPDRFSARQFPNYSSELNVNALLLGDSALYLCASSWGTSGIETQYFGPGTRLLVL.

The chain uses TRBV7-2 and TRBJ2-7, with D unclear. Germline V gives CDR1 SGHTA, CDR2 FQGNSA. The CDR3 covers 13 residues. V lost 5 bases, J lost 3 bases, and 11 bases lay in between. CDR3: CASSHSTYYEQYF. The DNA for the CDR3 is TGTGCCAGCAGCCATTCAACATACTACGAGCAGTACTTC.

The V gene is TRBV2, the J gene TRBJ1-1; possibly TRBD1 for D (6 bases). This CDR3 is built from 13 residues. Per germline, CDR1 SNHLY and CDR2 FYNNEI. V lost 9 bases and J lost 0, with 11 bases in between. The CDR3 DNA follows: TGTGCCAGGAGTACAGGGATGAACACTGAAGCTTTCTTT. It specifies CARSTGMNTEAFF.

This chain joins TRBV30 and TRBJ2-6; TRBD1 might be the D (6 bases). Germline V CDR1 and CDR2: GTSNPN, SVGIG (reference sequence). This CDR3 spans 14 amino acids. Trimming took off 2 bases at V and 4 bases at J, with 9 bases between the two ends. DNA of the CDR3: TGTGCCTGGAGTACAGGGTACGGGGCCAACGTCCTGACTTTC. This sequence encodes CAWSTGYGANVLTF. The full variable domain, completed using reference TRBV30 and TRBJ2-6, is SQTIHQWPATLVQPVGSPLSLECTVEGTSNPNLYWYRQAAGRGLQLLFYSVGIGQISSEVPQNLSASRPQDRQFILSSKKLLLSDSGFYLCAWSTGYGANVLTFGAGSRLTVL.

The gene calls are TRBV6-5 and TRBJ1-4; D not resolved. CDR3 length equals 14 residues. Trimming stripped 2 bases from V and 4 bases from J, with 8 bases between. Per germline, CDR1 MNHEY and CDR2 SVGAGI. This CDR3 is CASSYGQFNEKLFF. CDR3 in DNA: TGTGCCAGCAGTTACGGCCAGTTTAATGAAAAACTGTTTTTT.

The gene calls are TRBV5-1 and TRBJ2-5; weak D call: TRBD1 (5 bases). The CDR3 is 12 amino acids. Deletions cut 4 bases from V and 2 bases from J, with 6 bases between. The germline V gene encodes CDR1 SGHRS and CDR2 YFSETQ. CDR3 protein: CASSRQQETQYF. CDR3 in DNA: TGCGCCAGCAGCCGACAGCAAGAGACCCAGTACTTC.

The gene calls are TRBV6-1 and TRBJ2-7; the match to TRBD2 covers 12 bases. Germline assignment: CDR1 MNHNS and CDR2 SASEGT. Trimming removed 8 bases from V and 0 bases from J; junction bases left unmatched: 2. The CDR3 covers 14 residues. DNA of the CDR3: TGTGCCAGCCAGACTAGCGGGGGCTCCTACGAGCAGTACTTC. As protein: CASQTSGGSYEQYF.

The chain links TRBV28 to TRBJ2-3; TRBD2 matches at 13 bases. J lost 1 base, V lost 6 bases, and 10 bases had no gene match. Germline values: CDR1 MDHEN, CDR2 SYDVKM. The CDR3 contains 18 residues. Written as DNA, the CDR3 is TGTGCCAGCAGCGTAAAAGGACTAGCGGGAGTGGGCACAGATACGCAGTATTTT. Translating it yields CASSVKGLAGVGTDTQYF.

V gene TRBV30 combines with J gene TRBJ1-2; 9 bases agree with TRBD1. Looked up from germline, CDR1 is GTSNPN and CDR2 is SVGIG (reference sequence). V trimming: 4 bases; J trimming: 6 bases; junction bases outside the gene matches: 6. The CDR3 has 13 amino acids. This chain's CDR3 is CAWIGWTGDGYTF. In DNA form, the CDR3 reads TGTGCCTGGATAGGCTGGACAGGGGATGGCTACACCTTC.

This chain connects TRBV5-1 to TRBJ1-1; the D gene is possibly TRBD1 (6 bases). V was pared by 0 bases and J by 1 base, with 16 bases between. Germline V gene sequence: CDR1 SGHRS, CDR2 YFSETQ. The CDR3 has 17 amino acids. CDR3 loop: CASSLALRGSGNTEAFF. The CDR3 bases are TGCGCCAGCAGCTTGGCCCTCAGGGGATCGGGGAACACTGAAGCTTTCTTT.

The rearrangement links TRBV7-9 to TRBJ2-7; TRBD2 matches at 9 bases. Germline V gene lookup returns CDR1 SEHNR and CDR2 FQNEAQ (reference sequence). V lost 6 bases and J lost 2; bases outside the gene matches: 8. The CDR3 has 15 residues. CDR3 in DNA: TGTGCCAGCAGTGTAACTAGCGGGCCCGCCTACGAGCAGTACTTC. Protein product: CASSVTSGPAYEQYF.

V gene TRBV29-1 combines with J gene TRBJ2-3; 8 bases are a match to TRBD1. The V and J ends lost 3 bases and 1 base, in that order; junction bases with no gene match: 12. Germline loops: CDR1 SQVTM, CDR2 ANQGSEA. The CDR3 has 17 residues. CDR3 sequence reads: CSVEPVLDRERTDTQYF. CDR3 DNA sequence: TGCAGCGTTGAGCCCGTGCTGGACAGGGAACGCACAGATACGCAGTATTTT.

This clone was seen just once. Other DNA sequences from this sample encode an identical CDR3 as well. This chain connects TRBV5-1 to TRBJ2-3; 11 nucleotides align to TRBD2. CDR1 is SGHRS and CDR2 is YFSETQ in the germline V gene. V shed 4 bases, J shed 3 bases, and the junction held 7 bases outside the gene matches. The CDR3 has 16 residues. CDR3 nucleotides: TGCGCCAGCAGCCTAGGACTAGCGGGTGGTACAGATACGCAGTATTTT. Translating it yields CASSLGLAGGTDTQYF.

The rearrangement links TRBV5-6 to TRBJ2-7, with D tentatively TRBD2 (6 bases). This CDR3 is 14 amino acids long. CDR1 is SGHDT and CDR2 is YYEEEE in the germline V gene. Trimming took off 4 bases at V and 4 bases at J, with 15 bases between the two ends. This chain's CDR3 is CASSKRDFRYEQYF. The CDR3, as DNA: TGTGCCAGCAGCAAGAGGGACTTTCGATACGAGCAGTACTTC.